This passage covers 12 T cell receptor beta chains from one sample sequenced in a study of T cell changes during pregnancy in multiple sclerosis (dated 2019 in TCRdb). The receptor library was made with the immunoSEQ multiplex PCR assay. TCRdb's version of the immuneACCESS table is confined to in-frame rearrangements and falls short of the full clone set. An unresolved V gene accounts for under half of the shortfall where checked; the remainder is of unknown origin. A total of almost 35,000 clones appear in this sample, less than 95% of them only once. Around 12% of the sample goes to the ten largest clones. The material was CD8+ T cells from peripheral blood mononuclear cells, obtained in the first trimester of pregnancy. The receptors come from a female donor with multiple sclerosis, enrolled in a pregnancy study.

The genes are TRBV6-6 and TRBJ2-7; TRBD1 matches at 9 bases. Germline V gene lookup returns CDR1 MNHNY and CDR2 SVGAGI (reference sequence). The V segment lost 6 bases and the J segment 2 bases; nucleotides outside the gene matches: 8. This CDR3 comprises 15 residues. Here the CDR3 DNA reads TGTGCCAGCAGCCACTCCGGGACAGGGCCCTACGAGCAGTACTTC. It codes for CASSHSGTGPYEQYF.

The V call is TRBV28, the J call TRBJ2-7; D perhaps matches TRBD2 (6 bases). Germline lookup yields CDR1 MDHEN and CDR2 SYDVKM. V gave up 3 bases and J gave up 2 bases, with 14 bases separating them. The CDR3 consists of 15 residues. CDR3 in amino acids: CASSLGPGDPYEQYF. CDR3 nucleotide sequence: TGTGCCAGCAGTTTGGGACCGGGAGACCCCTACGAGCAGTACTTC.

The chain recombines TRBV27 with TRBJ1-2; 8 nucleotides align to TRBD1. V was pared by 3 bases and J by 5 bases, with 2 bases of the junction left unmatched. The length of the CDR3 is 13 residues. The germline V gene encodes CDR1 MNHEY and CDR2 SMNVEV (reference sequence). This CDR3 is CASSLGQAYGYTF. The CDR3 DNA follows: TGTGCCAGCAGTTTGGGACAGGCATATGGCTACACCTTC.

The chain employs TRBV4-1 and TRBJ1-1; 7 bases map to TRBD1. The ends lost 4 bases at V and 6 bases at J; junction bases unmatched: 8. There are 14 residues in the CDR3. From germline, CDR1 is MGHRA and CDR2 YSYEKL. The CDR3 protein is CASSPSTGIPEAFF. CDR3 bases: TGCGCCAGCAGCCCATCGACAGGGATCCCTGAAGCTTTCTTT.

This sequence joins TRBV2 and TRBJ1-5; 9 bases map to TRBD1. Germline V gives CDR1 SNHLY, CDR2 FYNNEI. J lost 7 bases, V lost 0 bases, and 22 bases had no gene match. The CDR3 loop spans 21 amino acids. The CDR3 coding sequence is TGTGCCAGCAGTGAAGCACCTCACGGGGACAGGGACTGGGAAAGAGGGCAGCCCCAGCATTTT. It specifies CASSEAPHGDRDWERGQPQHF.

V usage is TRBV6-4 and J usage is TRBJ2-3, with 10 bases that match TRBD2. CDR3 length: 17 amino acids. Unmatched junction bases numbered 5, after V lost 0 bases and J lost 2 bases. The V gene's germline CDR1 is MRHNA and CDR2 SNTAGT. CDR3: CASSDSVAGGNTDTQYF. The CDR3 DNA reads TGTGCCAGCAGTGACTCGGTAGCGGGAGGAAACACAGATACGCAGTATTTT.

This chain connects TRBV27 to TRBJ2-2; D remains ambiguous. CDR1 and CDR2 (germline): MNHEY, SMNVEV (reference sequence). Trimming stripped 4 bases from V and 8 bases from J, with 11 bases between. This CDR3 comprises 13 residues. CDR3 region: CASSSSRLGELFF. The CDR3 region has the DNA TGTGCCAGCAGTTCTTCTAGGCTTGGGGAGCTGTTTTTT.

V gene TRBV28 combines with J gene TRBJ2-1; 11 positions match TRBD2. The CDR3 is made up of 15 amino acids. Looked up from germline, CDR1 is MDHEN and CDR2 is SYDVKM. V shed 5 bases, J shed 7 bases, and the junction held 7 bases outside the gene matches. The CDR3 DNA reads as TGTGCCAGCAGTCTCATCGGGACTAGCGGAAATGAGCAGTTCTTC. Residues: CASSLIGTSGNEQFF.

The CDR3 bases are TGTGCCAGCAGTGAATGGGACAGTTACAATGAGCAGTTCTTC. Its protein product is CASSEWDSYNEQFF. The V call is TRBV2, the J call TRBJ2-1, with TRBD1 matching 7 bases. Per germline, CDR1 SNHLY and CDR2 FYNNEI. Germline trimming cut 2 bases from V and 4 bases from J; bases unmatched to any gene: 2. The CDR3 has 14 amino acids.

This chain uses TRBV6-6 with TRBJ2-7; TRBD2 matches 9 bases. In germline, CDR1 is MNHNY, CDR2 SVGAGI (reference sequence). J was trimmed by 7 bases and V by 2 bases; bases with no gene match: 3. This CDR3 is 13 amino acids long. The CDR3 reads CASSYNLAGEQYF. The DNA of the CDR3 is TGTGCCAGCAGTTACAATCTAGCGGGGGAGCAGTACTTC.

The rearrangement links TRBV9 to TRBJ2-7, with TRBD2 identical over 7 bases. The CDR3 has 10 residues. Germline V gene sequence: CDR1 SGDLS, CDR2 YYNGEE. V shed 7 bases and J 5 bases; nucleotides not matched to a gene: 0. CDR3 in DNA: TGTGCCAGCGGGGGGGACGAGCAGTACTTC. Encoded protein: CASGGDEQYF.

The chain is built from TRBV2 and TRBJ1-2; D remains ambiguous. This CDR3 region has 12 residues. From germline, CDR1 is SNHLY and CDR2 FYNNEI. V lost 5 bases and J lost 1, with 5 bases in between. The CDR3 protein is CASSQYNYGYTF. CDR3 sequence (DNA): TGTGCCAGCAGTCAGTATAACTATGGCTACACCTTC. The variable domain in full, completed from reference TRBV2 and TRBJ1-2, reads EPEVTQTPSHQVTQMGQEVILRCVPISNHLYFYWYRQILGQKVEFLVSFYNNEISEKSEIFDDQFSVERPDGSNFTLKIRSTKLEDSAMYFCASSQYNYGYTFGSGTRLTVV.